Presented here are 25 T cell receptor beta chains from one specimen sequenced in a study of neurological immune-mediated disorders. TCRdb recomputed calls from the 5' RACE reads with MiXCR, one row per CDR3 protein. Of 50,000 to 75,000 distinct CDR3 sequences listed, around 4% are singletons. The sequencing sample was made of PBMCs. Source of these receptors: a man in his fifties with multiple sclerosis.

This clonotype was observed at least ten times. This chain links TRBV29-1 with TRBJ2-3; 10 bases align to TRBD2. The V gene end was trimmed by 6 bases and the J gene end by 0 bases; junction bases not matched to a gene: 3. This CDR3 comprises 14 residues. Germline lookup yields CDR1 SQVTM and CDR2 ANQGSEA. This CDR3 is CSVILAGSTDTQYF. CDR3 nucleotide sequence: TGCAGCGTCATACTAGCGGGGAGCACAGATACGCAGTATTTT.

This clonotype came up many times. DNA for the CDR3: TGCGCCAGCAGGCGGAGGGCCCCGAACACCGGGGAGCTGTTTTTT. Translation gives CASRRRAPNTGELFF. V is TRBV5-1 and J is TRBJ2-2; D may be TRBD2 (6 bases). The CDR3 covers 15 residues. V dropped 5 bases and J dropped 0 bases, with 11 bases sitting between them. CDR1 and CDR2 (germline): SGHRS, YFSETQ.

A few counts support this clonotype. The CDR3 DNA reads as TGTGCCAGCAGCCACCCCGACAGGGGGATCCAAATCTCCTACAATGAGCAGTTCTTC. Translation: CASSHPDRGIQISYNEQFF. V is TRBV6-7 and J is TRBJ2-1, with 9 bases lining up with TRBD1. TRBV6-7 carries the ORF label, with uncertain function. The CDR3 covers 19 residues. The trim removed 6 bases at V and 0 bases at J, leaving 15 bases unmatched.

The table lists this clonotype with many counts. The chain is built from TRBV12-3 or TRBV12-4 and TRBJ2-2, with D tentatively TRBD1 or TRBD2 (5 bases each). The CDR3 contains 13 residues. V lost 1 base and J lost 8, with 8 bases in between. The CDR3 is CASSLVGTGELFF. As DNA, the CDR3 is TGTGCCAGCAGTTTAGTAGGGACGGGGGAGCTGTTTTTT.

This clonotype showed up many times. J is TRBJ2-1 and V is TRBV6-5; a possible D gene is TRBD1 (6 bases). This CDR3 spans 16 amino acids. Between the trimmed V and J ends, which lost 2 bases and 1 base, there was a span of 12 bases. Germline V CDR1 and CDR2: MNHEY, SVGAGI. CDR3 amino acids: CASSYRETGSYNEQFF. CDR3 in DNA: TGTGCCAGCAGTTACCGCGAGACAGGTTCCTACAATGAGCAGTTCTTC.

This clonotype was observed at least ten times. CDR3 protein: CASSLGPGSHQPQHF. The CDR3 nucleotides read TGCGCCAGCAGCCTCGGACCAGGGTCGCATCAGCCCCAGCATTTT. The J gene is TRBJ1-5, the V gene TRBV5-1; maybe TRBD1 (5 bases). CDR1 SGHRS and CDR2 YFSETQ come from the germline V gene. CDR3 size: 15 residues. The V end was cut by 4 bases, the J end by 5 bases, with 16 bases between.

By proportion, this clonotype is medium-sized. The chain is built from TRBV7-6 and TRBJ2-1; D is ambiguous. CDR3 length equals 13 residues. The germline V and J ends were trimmed by 2 bases and 7 bases, with 9 bases remaining between them. Germline assignment: CDR1 SGHVS and CDR2 FNYEAQ. The CDR3 spells CASSLFLWNEQFF. The DNA of the CDR3 is TGTGCCAGCAGCTTATTTCTTTGGAATGAGCAGTTCTTC.

This clonotype was counted at least ten times. V gene TRBV20-1 combines with J gene TRBJ2-3; 9 bases fit TRBD1. Germline CDR1 and CDR2: DFQATT and SNEGSKA (reference sequence). V lost 5 bases and J lost 3; bases outside the gene matches: 3. The CDR3 has 13 residues. This chain's CDR3 is CSAPDRGTDTQYF. In nucleotides, the CDR3 is TGCAGTGCTCCGGACAGGGGTACAGATACGCAGTATTTT.

This clonotype was recorded a few times. This sequence joins TRBV5-1 and TRBJ2-3; no reliable D call. This CDR3 has 14 amino acids. The V end was cut by 3 bases, the J end by 0 bases, with 8 bases between. The germline V gene has CDR1 SGHRS and CDR2 YFSETQ. In nucleotides, the CDR3 is TGCGCCAGCAGCTCTCGGTCAAGCACAGATACGCAGTATTTT. Amino acids: CASSSRSSTDTQYF.

This clonotype occurred many times. V and J are TRBV7-3 and TRBJ1-1; perhaps TRBD1 as D (5 bases). The CDR3 covers 13 residues. V lost 1 base and J 8 bases, leaving 11 bases between the germline ends. Per the germline V gene, CDR1 is SGHTA and CDR2 is FQGTGA. CDR3 region: CASSLRGGPEAFF. The CDR3, as DNA: TGTGCCAGCAGCTTAAGGGGGGGTCCCGAAGCTTTCTTT.

This clonotype was seen a few times. V usage is TRBV9 and J usage is TRBJ1-2; no reliable D call. The germline gives CDR1 SGDLS, CDR2 YYNGEE. Trimming removed 5 bases at V and 2 bases at J, with 10 bases between. The CDR3 has 13 residues. For the CDR3, the DNA is TGTGCCAGCAGTGCACAGCAAAACTATGGCTACACCTTC. It yields the protein CASSAQQNYGYTF. The whole variable domain, remainder taken from reference TRBV9 and TRBJ1-2, is DSGVTQTPKHLITATGQRVTLRCSPRSGDLSVYWYQQSLDQGLQFLIQYYNGEERAKGNILERFSAQQFPDLHSELNLSSLELGDSALYFCASSAQQNYGYTFGSGTRLTVV.

This clonotype was recorded at least ten times. V gene TRBV5-5 combines with J gene TRBJ2-1; tentatively, D is TRBD1 or TRBD2 (5 bases each). Germline values: CDR1 SGHKS, CDR2 YYEKEE (reference sequence). V shed 1 base and J shed 7 bases, with 9 bases lying between them. This CDR3 comprises 13 residues. The CDR3 loop is CASSLWGGNEQFF. The CDR3 coding sequence is TGTGCCAGCAGCTTGTGGGGCGGGAATGAGCAGTTCTTC. Full variable domain (missing parts from reference TRBV5-5 and TRBJ2-1): DAGVTQSPTHLIKTRGQQVTLRCSPISGHKSVSWYQQVLGQGPQFIFQYYEKEERGRGNFPDRFSARQFPNYSSELNVNALLLGDSALYLCASSLWGGNEQFFGPGTRLTVL.

This clonotype was observed at least ten times. As DNA, the CDR3 is TGTGCCAGCAGTTACGGTAGGACTCCGTTGGGCAATGAGCAGTTCTTC. Translated, it gives CASSYGRTPLGNEQFF. The rearrangement uses TRBV6-5 and TRBJ2-1; weak D call: TRBD2 (5 bases). Germline V gene sequence: CDR1 MNHEY, CDR2 SVGAGI. The CDR3 is 16 amino acids. V was pared by 2 bases and J by 6 bases, with 17 bases between.

Ten or more counts support this clonotype. The chain links TRBV20-1 to TRBJ1-4; no clear D gene. With 0 bases removed from V and 8 bases from J, the gap between germline ends came to 10 bases. Per germline, CDR1 DFQATT and CDR2 SNEGSKA (reference sequence). CDR3 length: 13 amino acids. CDR3 sequence reads: CSARERLGEKLFF. CDR3 DNA: TGCAGTGCTAGAGAACGTTTAGGGGAAAAACTGTTTTTT.

The sample holds many counts of this clonotype. This chain joins TRBV5-1 and TRBJ1-4; 8 positions match TRBD1. The V and J ends lost 8 bases and 5 bases, in that order; junction bases with no gene match: 8. CDR1 and CDR2 (germline): SGHRS, YFSETQ. The CDR3 consists of 14 residues. The CDR3: CASNQGAVNEKLFF. The CDR3 nucleotides read TGCGCCAGTAATCAGGGGGCTGTGAATGAAAAACTGTTTTTT.

This clonotype has at least ten counts. This rearrangement joins TRBV5-1 to TRBJ1-4; the D is unclear. The CDR3 sequence is 15 residues long. The V and J ends lost 9 bases and 0 bases respectively, with 15 bases between them. The germline V gene encodes CDR1 SGHRS and CDR2 YFSETQ. The CDR3 spells CATRGGEATNEKLFF. For the CDR3, the DNA is TGCGCCACGAGAGGAGGAGAGGCAACTAATGAAAAACTGTTTTTT.

This clonotype was counted many times. The chain recombines TRBV5-1 with TRBJ1-4; possibly TRBD1 for D (5 bases). Germline CDR1 reads SGHRS; CDR2 reads YFSETQ. Trimming took off 0 bases at V and 9 bases at J, with 21 bases between the two ends. The CDR3 length is 17 residues. The CDR3 DNA sequence: TGCGCCAGCAGCTTGGACGTGGGACTCCTTTTGGGGAAAAAACTGTTTTTT. The encoded protein is CASSLDVGLLLGKKLFF.

This clonotype was found a few times. This may stem from a read error, because a much larger clone lies one nucleotide away. The chain links TRBV13 to TRBJ2-1; 7 nucleotides align to TRBD1. Looked up from germline, CDR1 is PRHDT and CDR2 is FYEKMQ (reference sequence). Germline trimming cut 6 bases from V and 15 bases from J; bases unmatched to any gene: 8. The CDR3 length is 11 residues. CDR3 nucleotide sequence: TGTGCCAGCAGATTGACAGGGACCCCGTTCTTC. Its translation is CASRLTGTPFF.

This clonotype was counted many times. The V gene is TRBV20-1, the J gene TRBJ2-3; a weak D match, TRBD1 (5 bases). Trimming left V 3 bases short and J 0 bases short, with 13 bases between. The CDR3 runs 15 residues. Germline loops: CDR1 DFQATT, CDR2 SNEGSKA (reference sequence). The CDR3 nucleotides read TGCAGTGCTAGCTCTTTGGACACTAGCACAGATACGCAGTATTTT. Residues: CSASSLDTSTDTQYF.

This clonotype was counted a few times. It is likely a read error, because the conserved phenylalanine at the end of the CDR3 is missing. The chain employs TRBV7-2 and TRBJ2-1; TRBD1 matches at 9 bases. J lost 1 base, V lost 3 bases, and 4 bases had no gene match. The CDR3 is made up of 16 amino acids. The V gene's germline CDR1 is SGHTA and CDR2 FQGNSA. This chain's CDR3 is CASSLGQGGSYNEQFI. DNA for the CDR3: TGTGCCAGCAGCTTGGGACAGGGTGGTTCCTACAATGAGCAGTTCATC.

This clonotype was seen at least ten times. The chain has TRBV9 and TRBJ1-1; D possibly corresponds to TRBD1 (5 bases). The V end was cut by 0 bases, the J end by 10 bases, with 13 bases between. The CDR3 sequence is 13 residues long. Looked up from germline, CDR1 is SGDLS and CDR2 is YYNGEE. DNA for the CDR3: TGTGCCAGCAGCGTAGATTCAGCGGGGGGAGCTTTCTTT. The encoded protein is CASSVDSAGGAFF.

This clonotype was seen only a few times. In nucleotides, the CDR3 is TGTGCCAGCAGGAACAAGGCGAACACTGAAGCTTTCTTT. Encoded protein: CASRNKANTEAFF. V and J are TRBV6-1 and TRBJ1-1, with D hard to call. V was shortened by 6 bases and J by 1 base, with 9 bases between the two germline ends. The CDR3 loop spans 13 amino acids. The germline CDR1 and CDR2 sequences are MNHNS and SASEGT.

This clonotype was detected a few times. V gene TRBV11-2 combines with J gene TRBJ2-2, with 9 positions matching TRBD2. CDR3 length equals 16 residues. Germline trimming cut 5 bases from V and 3 bases from J; bases unmatched to any gene: 7. Germline CDR1 SGHAT, CDR2 FQNNGV. For the CDR3, the DNA is TGTGCCAGCAGCATAATAGCGGGGGAACACACCGGGGAGCTGTTTTTT. Protein sequence: CASSIIAGEHTGELFF.

This clonotype was counted ten times or more. The V call is TRBV7-2, the J call TRBJ2-3; D is undetermined. Deletions cut 1 base from V and 0 bases from J, with 8 bases between. This CDR3 is built from 15 residues. Germline CDR1 is SGHTA and CDR2 is FQGNSA. The CDR3 sequence: CASSLVTYSTDTQYF. The CDR3 DNA follows: TGTGCCAGCAGCTTAGTAACCTATAGCACAGATACGCAGTATTTT.

Ten or more counts support this clonotype. V is TRBV20-1 and J is TRBJ1-2; perhaps TRBD1 as D (6 bases). The CDR3 runs 14 residues. Germline CDR1 is DFQATT and CDR2 is SNEGSKA (reference sequence). The ends were cut back, 1 base at V and 5 bases at J, with 14 bases in the middle. This CDR3 is CSARVSGEVYGYTF. The CDR3 DNA reads TGCAGTGCTAGAGTTTCAGGGGAGGTGTATGGCTACACCTTC.